Below, one T cell receptor (beta chain) is given with its context. The antigen remains undetermined. This record comes from a study of EBV T-cell therapy then PD-1 blockade in nasopharyngeal carcinoma. Described time point: 266 days after commencement of treatment, after nivolumab therapy. Treatment indicated: AdE1-LMPpoly-expanded autologous EBV-specific T-cell therapy followed by anti-PD-1 nivolumab. Data came from immunoSEQ multiplex PCR; TCRdb stores just in-frame clones and leaves some out. This table has over 20,000 clones, about 86% appearing once. CDR3 size: 13 residues. Germline V gene data show CDR1 as SGHDT and CDR2 as YYEEEE. The ends were cut back, 0 bases at V and 12 bases at J, with 15 bases in the middle.

The chain is built from TRBV5-6 and TRBJ2-5; D might be TRBD2 (6 bases). This sample comprised CD8+ T cells from blood, obtained at roughly day 280 from a patient whose treatment included autologous EBV-specific T cells and nivolumab. The TCR was taken from a man aged 35 to 55 with nasopharyngeal carcinoma. The CDR3 sequence: CASSLARGNGKYF. The DNA of the CDR3 is TGTGCCAGCAGCTTGGCCCGCGGGAATGGGAAGTACTTC.